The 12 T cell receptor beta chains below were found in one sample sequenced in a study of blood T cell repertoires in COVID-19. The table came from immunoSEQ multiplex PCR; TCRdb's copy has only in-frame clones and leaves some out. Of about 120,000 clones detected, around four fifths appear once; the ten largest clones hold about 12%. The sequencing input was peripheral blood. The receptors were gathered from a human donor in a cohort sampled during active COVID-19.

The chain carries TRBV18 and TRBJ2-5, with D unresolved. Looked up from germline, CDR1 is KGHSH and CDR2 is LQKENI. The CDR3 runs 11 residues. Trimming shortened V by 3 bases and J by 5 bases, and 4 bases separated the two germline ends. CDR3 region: CASSPQETQYF. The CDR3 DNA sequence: TGTGCCAGCTCACCCCAGGAGACCCAGTACTTC.

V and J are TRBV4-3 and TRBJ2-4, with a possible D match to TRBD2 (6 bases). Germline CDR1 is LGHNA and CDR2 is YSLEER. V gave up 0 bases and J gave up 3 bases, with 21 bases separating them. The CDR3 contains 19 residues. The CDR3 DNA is TGCGCCAGCAGCCAAGATTGGTGGGTCGGAGGGCTTGGCAAAAACATTCAGTACTTC. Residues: CASSQDWWVGGLGKNIQYF.

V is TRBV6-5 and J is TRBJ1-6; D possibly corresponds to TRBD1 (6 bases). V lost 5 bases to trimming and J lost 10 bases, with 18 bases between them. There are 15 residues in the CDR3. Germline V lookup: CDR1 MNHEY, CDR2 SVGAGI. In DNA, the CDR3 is TGTGCCAGCAGTCACGACAGGATCGTTAACTCACCCCTCCACTTT. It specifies CASSHDRIVNSPLHF.

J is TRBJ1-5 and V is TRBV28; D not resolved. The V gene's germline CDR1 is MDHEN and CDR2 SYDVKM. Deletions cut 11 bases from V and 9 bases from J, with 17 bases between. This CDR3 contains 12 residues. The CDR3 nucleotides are TGTGCCTCCGGGGTGATAAGTGGGCCCCAGCATTTT. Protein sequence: CASGVISGPQHF.

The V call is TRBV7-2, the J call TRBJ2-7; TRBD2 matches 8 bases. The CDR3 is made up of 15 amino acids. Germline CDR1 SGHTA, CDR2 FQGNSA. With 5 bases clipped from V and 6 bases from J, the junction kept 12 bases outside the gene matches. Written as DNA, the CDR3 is TGTGCCAGCAGCCCCATGGGGACTAGTGTTGTCGAGCAGTACTTC. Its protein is CASSPMGTSVVEQYF.

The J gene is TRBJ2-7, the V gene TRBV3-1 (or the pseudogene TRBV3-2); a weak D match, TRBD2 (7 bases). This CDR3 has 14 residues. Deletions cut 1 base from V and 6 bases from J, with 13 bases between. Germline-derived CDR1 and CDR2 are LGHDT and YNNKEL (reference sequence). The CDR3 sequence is CASSQGAGAVEQYF. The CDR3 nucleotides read TGTGCCAGCAGCCAAGGGGCGGGGGCGGTCGAGCAGTACTTC.

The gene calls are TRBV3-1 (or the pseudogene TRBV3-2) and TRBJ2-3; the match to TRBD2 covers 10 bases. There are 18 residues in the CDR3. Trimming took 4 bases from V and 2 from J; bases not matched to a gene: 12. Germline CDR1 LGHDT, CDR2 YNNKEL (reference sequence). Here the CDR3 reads CASSPRGGSGGFTDTQYF. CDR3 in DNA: TGTGCCAGCAGCCCCCGGGGGGGTAGCGGGGGGTTCACAGATACGCAGTATTTT.

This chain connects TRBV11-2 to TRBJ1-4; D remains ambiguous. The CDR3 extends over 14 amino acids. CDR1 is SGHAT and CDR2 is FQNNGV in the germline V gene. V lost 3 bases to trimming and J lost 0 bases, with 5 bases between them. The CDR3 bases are TGTGCCAGCAGCTTCCGGTCAACTAATGAAAAACTGTTTTTT. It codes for CASSFRSTNEKLFF. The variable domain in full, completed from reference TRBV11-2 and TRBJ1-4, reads EAGVAQSPRYKIIEKRQSVAFWCNPISGHATLYWYQQILGQGPKLLIQFQNNGVVDDSQLPKDRFSAERLKGVDSTLKIQPAKLEDSAVYLCASSFRSTNEKLFFGSGTQLSVL.

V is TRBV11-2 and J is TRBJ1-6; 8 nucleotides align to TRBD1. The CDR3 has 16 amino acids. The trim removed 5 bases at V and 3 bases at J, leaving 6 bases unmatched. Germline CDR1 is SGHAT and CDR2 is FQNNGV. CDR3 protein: CASSPLDRDYNSPLHF. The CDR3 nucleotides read TGTGCCAGCAGCCCGCTGGACAGGGACTATAATTCACCCCTCCACTTT.

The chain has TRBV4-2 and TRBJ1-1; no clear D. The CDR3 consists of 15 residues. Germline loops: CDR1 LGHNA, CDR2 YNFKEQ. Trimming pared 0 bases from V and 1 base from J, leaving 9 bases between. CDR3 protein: CASSQDLTPNTEAFF. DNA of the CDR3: TGTGCCAGCAGCCAAGATCTTACACCGAACACTGAAGCTTTCTTT.

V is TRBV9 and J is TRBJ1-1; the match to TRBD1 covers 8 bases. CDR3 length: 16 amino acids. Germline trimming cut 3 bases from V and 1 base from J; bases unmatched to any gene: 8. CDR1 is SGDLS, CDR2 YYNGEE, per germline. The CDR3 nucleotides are TGTGCCAGCAGCGACGCGCCGGGACAGGCGAACACTGAAGCTTTCTTT. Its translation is CASSDAPGQANTEAFF.

The CDR3 region is CASSLGGGTYGYTF. As DNA, the CDR3 is TGTGCCAGCAGCTTGGGGGGCGGGACCTATGGCTACACCTTC. The V call is TRBV5-6, the J call TRBJ1-2, with D perhaps TRBD1 (5 bases). The CDR3 length is 14 residues. The germline V and J ends were trimmed by 0 bases and 4 bases, with 10 bases remaining between them. Germline V gene data show CDR1 as SGHDT and CDR2 as YYEEEE.